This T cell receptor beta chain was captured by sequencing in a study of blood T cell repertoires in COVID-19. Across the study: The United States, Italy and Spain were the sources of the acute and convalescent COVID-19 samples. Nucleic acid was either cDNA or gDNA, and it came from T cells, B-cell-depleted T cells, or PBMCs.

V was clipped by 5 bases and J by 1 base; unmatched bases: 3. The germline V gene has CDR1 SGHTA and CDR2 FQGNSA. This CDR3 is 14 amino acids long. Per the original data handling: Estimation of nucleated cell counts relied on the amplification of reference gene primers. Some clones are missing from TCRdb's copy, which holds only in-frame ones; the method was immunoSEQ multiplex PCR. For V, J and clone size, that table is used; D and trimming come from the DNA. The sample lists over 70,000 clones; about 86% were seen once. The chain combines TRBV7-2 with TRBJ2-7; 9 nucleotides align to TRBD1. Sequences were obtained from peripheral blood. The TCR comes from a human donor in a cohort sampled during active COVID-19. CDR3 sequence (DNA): TGTGCCAGCAGCCACGGGACAGGGTCCTACGAGCAGTACTTC. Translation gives CASSHGTGSYEQYF.